Listed below are T cell receptor beta chains from one sample, sequenced in a study of OX40 agonist ivuxolimab in advanced cancers. The repertoire was sequenced with immunoSEQ multiplex PCR; TCRdb's copy has only in-frame clones and lacks some. The sample records some 62,000 clones, roughly 90% being singletons. This material consisted of CD4+ or CD8+ T cells sorted from blood, taken in a trial of the OX40 agonist ivuxolimab. The origin of the receptors is an adult with an advanced solid tumor such as melanoma, head and neck, liver or kidney cancer. Each CDR3 is given without its conserved first and last residue. Each record gives: CDR3 length, V gene, clone size, D gene, J gene, CDR3 protein. The D gene is left open where the match is weak. Clone size, where shown, is once, few, many, or a class for clones that have expanded.

11,TRBV10-2,NA,NA,TRBJ2-3,ASSVILEDTQY
13,TRBV18,few,TRBD1,TRBJ2-5,ASSPGQGAEETQY
11,TRBV19,NA,NA,TRBJ2-5,ASMKGGAETQY
14,TRBV11-2,NA,TRBD1,TRBJ1-4,ASSNRQGATNEKLF
12,TRBV2,once,NA,TRBJ1-1,ASAYSRSNTEAF
13,TRBV9,NA,NA,TRBJ2-3,ASSPVMASTDTQY
13,TRBV4-2,once,TRBD2,TRBJ2-1,ASRGSSGRASEQF
14,TRBV6-1,NA,TRBD2,TRBJ2-1,ASSEAWLAGYNEQF
12,TRBV7-9,NA,TRBD2,TRBJ2-1,ASSWISGSHEQF
16,TRBV27,NA,NA,TRBJ2-1,ASSFESRRVGSYNEQF
15,TRBV9,once,TRBD1,TRBJ1-2,ASSPGQGTLLAISPS
13,TRBV14,NA,NA,TRBJ1-3,ASSQERTYRNTIY
12,TRBV10-3,NA,NA,TRBJ2-7,AISALSTSSEQY
14,TRBV9,NA,TRBD1,TRBJ2-5,ASSVGTGGAGETQY
15,TRBV30,NA,TRBD1,TRBJ2-6,AWRADRGRSGANVLT
11,TRBV11-1,NA,NA,TRBJ2-5,ASSKGLQETQY
11,TRBV28,NA,NA,TRBJ1-2,ASSSQGSDGYT
11,TRBV27,medium-sized,NA,TRBJ2-2,ASQKGDTGELF